Sequencing of this T cell receptor beta chain was carried out in a study of cytomegalovirus exposure and HLA in healthy donors. Notes on the study in general: Trimming of TCR beta V- and J-genes showed a link, identified in a later analysis, to a missense DCLRE1C variant.

This clone has a handful of counts. Its target is unknown. Both 60 Vbeta primers and 13 Jbeta primers went into the PCR. Repertoires were generated with immunoSEQ multiplex PCR, while TCRdb's copy carries only in-frame clones and drops some. The sample has approximately 70,000 clones, approximately 70% seen once. The CDR3 loop spans 13 amino acids. Trimming pared 4 bases from V and 0 bases from J, leaving 7 bases between. The germline CDR1 and CDR2 sequences are GTSNPN and SVGIG (reference sequence). Source material: PBMCs. The chain carries TRBV30 and TRBJ1-3, with D hard to call. This receptor was obtained from a male donor in good health and CMV-seropositive. CDR3 DNA: TGTGCCTGGACCCAAAACTCTGGAAACACCATATATTTT. As protein: CAWTQNSGNTIYF.